Described below is a single TCR beta chain sequence and its context. Its specificity is not known. The study drew the donors from its roughly 110-subject validation cohort, separate from the 666-subject first cohort. The data derive from a study of cytomegalovirus exposure and HLA in healthy donors. Study-wide context: The 90 to 150 validation repertoires used a platform that matched the one used for the 550 to 800 first-cohort repertoires, as a later analysis reported. Study-wide findings and caveats: Confirmation in vitro established that a few CMV-associated chains were specific for CMV antigens. The authors enumerated some 160 TCR beta chains as linked to cytomegalovirus.

Sequenced by immunoSEQ multiplex PCR; TCRdb stores in-frame clones only, minus some. This sample has 70,000 to 75,000 clones; about 95% occur once, and the top ten carry approximately 1%. The receptor comes from a woman aged 18-29 years in good health and CMV-seronegative. Sequencing was done on a sample of PBMCs.

CDR3 DNA sequence: TGTGCCAGCATCCCCGGGGGGGGGTATCCCCACTTT. The encoded protein is CASIPGGGYPHF. This chain connects TRBV6-1 to TRBJ1-6, with TRBD1 as a possible D gene (5 bases). Germline loops: CDR1 MNHNS, CDR2 SASEGT. The CDR3 extends over 12 amino acids. The V end lost 7 bases, the J end lost 18 bases, and 19 bases lay between the germline ends.